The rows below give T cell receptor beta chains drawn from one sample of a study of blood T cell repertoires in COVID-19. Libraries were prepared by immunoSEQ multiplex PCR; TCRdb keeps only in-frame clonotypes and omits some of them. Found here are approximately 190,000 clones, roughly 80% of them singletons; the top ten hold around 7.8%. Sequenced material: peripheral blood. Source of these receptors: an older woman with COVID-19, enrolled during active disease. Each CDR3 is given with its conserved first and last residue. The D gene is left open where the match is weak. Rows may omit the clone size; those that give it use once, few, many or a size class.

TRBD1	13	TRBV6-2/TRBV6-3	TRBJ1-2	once	CASSTTGGYGYTF	TGTGCCAGCAGCACTACAGGGGGCTATGGCTACACCTTC
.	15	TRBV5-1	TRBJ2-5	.	CASSLLTGVGETQYF	TGCGCCAGCAGCTTGTTGACTGGAGTTGGTGAGACCCAGTACTTC
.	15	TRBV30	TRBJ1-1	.	CAWKGEVGVNTEAFF	TGTGCCTGGAAAGGGGAGGTTGGCGTGAACACTGAAGCTTTCTTT
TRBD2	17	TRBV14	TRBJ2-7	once	CASSQDVRASGDYEQYF	TGTGCCAGCAGCCAAGATGTGCGGGCTAGCGGGGACTACGAGCAGTACTTC
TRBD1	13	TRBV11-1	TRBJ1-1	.	CASSQDRGTEAFF	TGTGCCAGCAGCCAGGACAGGGGGACTGAAGCTTTCTTT
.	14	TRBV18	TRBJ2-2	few	CASSPTANTGELFF	TGTGCCAGCTCACCCACAGCGAACACCGGGGAGCTGTTTTTT
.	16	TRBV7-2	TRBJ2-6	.	CASSPRATSGANVLTF	TGTGCCAGCAGCCCCCGAGCGACCTCTGGGGCCAACGTCCTGACTTTC
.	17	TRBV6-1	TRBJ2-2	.	CASSGDAAGAPGGELFF	TGTGCCAGCAGTGGGGACGCTGCGGGGGCACCTGGCGGGGAGCTGTTTTTT
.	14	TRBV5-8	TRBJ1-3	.	CASSLGSPGNTIYF	TGTGCCAGCAGCTTGGGGAGCCCCGGAAACACCATATATTTT
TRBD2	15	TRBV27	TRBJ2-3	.	CASSLSGAGGDTQYF	TGTGCCAGCAGTTTATCGGGAGCGGGAGGGGATACGCAGTATTTT
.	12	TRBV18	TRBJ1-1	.	CASSPLTGEAFF	TGTGCCAGCTCACCCCTAACAGGGGAAGCTTTCTTT
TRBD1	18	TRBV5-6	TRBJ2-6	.	CASSTPGQGKGGANVLTF	TGTGCCAGCAGCACTCCGGGACAGGGGAAAGGTGGGGCCAACGTCCTGACTTTC
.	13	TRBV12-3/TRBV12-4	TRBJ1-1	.	CASSLARGTEAFF	TGTGCCAGCAGTTTAGCGCGGGGGACTGAAGCTTTCTTT
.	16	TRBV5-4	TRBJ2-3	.	CASSLDAGLRPNTQYF	TGTGCCAGCAGCTTGGACGCGGGGCTTAGGCCAAATACGCAGTATTTT
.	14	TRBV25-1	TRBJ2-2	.	CASSDLRITGELFF	TGTGCCAGCAGTGATCTCAGAATCACCGGGGAGCTGTTTTTT
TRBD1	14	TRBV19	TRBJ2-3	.	CASTLRDRVDTQYF	TGTGCCAGTACCCTCCGGGACAGGGTCGATACGCAGTATTTT
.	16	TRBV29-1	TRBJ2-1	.	CSVGRGGGAPYNEQFF	TGCAGCGTTGGACGTGGCGGGGGCGCCCCCTACAATGAGCAGTTCTTC
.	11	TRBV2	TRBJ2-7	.	CASKGAYEQYF	TGTGCCAGCAAGGGGGCCTACGAGCAGTACTTC
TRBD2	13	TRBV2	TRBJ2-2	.	CATLGGDTGELFF	TGTGCCACCCTGGGGGGGGACACCGGGGAGCTGTTTTTT
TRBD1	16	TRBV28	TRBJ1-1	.	CASSRRDRGTNTEAFF	TGTGCCAGCAGTCGCCGGGACAGGGGGACCAACACTGAAGCTTTCTTT
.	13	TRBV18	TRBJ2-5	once	CASSPAPKETQYF	TGTGCCAGCTCACCGGCCCCGAAAGAGACCCAGTACTTC
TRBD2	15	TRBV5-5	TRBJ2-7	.	CASSDAGTSGYEQYF	TGTGCCAGCAGCGACGCCGGGACTAGCGGCTACGAGCAGTACTTC
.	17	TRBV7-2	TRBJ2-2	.	CASSLSPGLAATGELFF	TGTGCCAGCAGCCTGTCCCCGGGACTCGCCGCCACCGGGGAGCTGTTTTTT
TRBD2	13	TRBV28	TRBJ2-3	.	CASCGGGADTQYF	TGTGCCAGCTGCGGCGGGGGAGCAGATACGCAGTATTTT
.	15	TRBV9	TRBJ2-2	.	CASSVVQGGTGELFF	TGTGCCAGCAGCGTAGTACAGGGCGGCACCGGGGAGCTGTTTTTT
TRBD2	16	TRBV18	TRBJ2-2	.	CASSQTSGRPHGELFF	TGTGCCAGCTCACAGACTAGCGGGAGGCCTCACGGGGAGCTGTTTTTT
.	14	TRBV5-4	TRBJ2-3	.	CASSLRGSTDTQYF	TGTGCCAGCAGCTTGAGGGGGTCCACAGATACGCAGTATTTT
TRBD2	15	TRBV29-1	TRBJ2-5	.	CSVAPSGRGQETQYF	TGCAGCGTTGCCCCAAGCGGGAGGGGCCAAGAGACCCAGTACTTC
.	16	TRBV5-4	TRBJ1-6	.	CASTFWAGEKSSPLHF	TGTGCCAGCACCTTTTGGGCAGGGGAGAAGAGTTCACCCCTCCACTTT
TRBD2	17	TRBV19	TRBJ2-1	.	CASSIEASGRAYNEQFF	TGTGCCAGTAGTATAGAGGCTAGCGGGAGGGCCTACAATGAGCAGTTCTTC
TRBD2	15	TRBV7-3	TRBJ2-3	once	CASSLSGLAVDTQYF	TGTGCCAGCAGCTTAAGCGGACTAGCGGTAGATACGCAGTATTTT
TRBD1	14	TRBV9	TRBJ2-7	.	CASSEGQGAYEQYF	TGTGCCAGCAGCGAGGGACAGGGAGCCTACGAGCAGTACTTC
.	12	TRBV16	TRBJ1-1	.	CASRGGNTEAFF	TGTGCCAGTAGGGGGGGGAACACTGAAGCTTTCTTT
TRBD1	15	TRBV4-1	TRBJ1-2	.	CASSQEGQSTYGYTF	TGCGCCAGCAGCCAAGAGGGACAGAGCACCTATGGCTACACCTTC
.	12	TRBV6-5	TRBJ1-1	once	CASSSTGFQAFF	TGTGCCAGCAGCAGCACAGGGTTTCAAGCTTTCTTT
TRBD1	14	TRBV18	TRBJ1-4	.	CASSRDRDNEKLFF	TGTGCCAGCTCACGGGACAGGGACAATGAAAAACTGTTTTTT
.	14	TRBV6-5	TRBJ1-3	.	CASSPDTNGNTIYF	TGTGCCAGCAGTCCCGACACCAACGGAAACACCATATATTTT
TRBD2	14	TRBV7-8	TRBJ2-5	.	CASSFLAGGETQYF	TGTGCCAGCAGCTTTCTAGCGGGAGGAGAGACCCAGTACTTC
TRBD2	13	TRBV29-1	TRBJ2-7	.	CSVVAGGRREQYF	TGCAGCGTTGTAGCGGGAGGGAGGCGCGAGCAGTACTTC
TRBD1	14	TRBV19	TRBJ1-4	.	CASWGTGGDEKLFF	TGTGCCAGTTGGGGGACAGGGGGCGATGAAAAACTGTTTTTT
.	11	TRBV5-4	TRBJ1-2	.	CASSRSRGYTF	TGTGCCAGCAGCCGCTCGCGGGGCTACACCTTC
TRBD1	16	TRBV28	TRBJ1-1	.	CASSHRDRGRGTEAFF	TGTGCCAGCAGTCATCGGGACAGGGGAAGGGGCACTGAAGCTTTCTTT
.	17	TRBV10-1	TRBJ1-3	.	CASSPGHHQYSGNTIYF	TGCGCCAGCAGTCCGGGACACCATCAATACTCTGGAAACACCATATATTTT
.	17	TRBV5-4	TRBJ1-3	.	CASSLWQGTNSGNTIYF	TGTGCCAGCAGCTTATGGCAGGGAACTAACTCTGGAAACACCATATATTTT
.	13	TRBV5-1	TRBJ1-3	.	CASSPLSPNTIYF	TGCGCCAGCAGCCCTCTAAGTCCGAACACCATATATTTT
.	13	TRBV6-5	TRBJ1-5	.	CATMDSPNQPQHF	TGTGCCACAATGGACAGCCCCAATCAGCCCCAGCATTTT
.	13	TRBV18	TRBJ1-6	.	CASSPLDYSPLHF	TGTGCCAGCTCACCGTTGGACTATTCACCCCTCCACTTT
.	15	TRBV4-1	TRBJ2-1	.	CASSTTTGFYNEQFF	TGCGCCAGCAGCACTACAACGGGTTTCTACAATGAGCAGTTCTTC